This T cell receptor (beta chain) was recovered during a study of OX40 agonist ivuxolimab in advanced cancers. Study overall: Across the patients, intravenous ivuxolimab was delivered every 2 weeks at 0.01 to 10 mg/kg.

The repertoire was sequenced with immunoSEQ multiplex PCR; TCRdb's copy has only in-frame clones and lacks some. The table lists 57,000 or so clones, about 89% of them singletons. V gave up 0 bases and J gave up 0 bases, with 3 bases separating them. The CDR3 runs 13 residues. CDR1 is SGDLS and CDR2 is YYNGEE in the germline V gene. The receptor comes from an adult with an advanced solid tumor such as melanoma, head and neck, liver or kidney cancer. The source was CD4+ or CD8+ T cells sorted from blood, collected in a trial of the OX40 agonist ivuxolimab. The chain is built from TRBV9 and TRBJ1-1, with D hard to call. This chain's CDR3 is CASSVAVNTEAFF. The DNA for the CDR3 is TGTGCCAGCAGCGTAGCGGTGAACACTGAAGCTTTCTTT.